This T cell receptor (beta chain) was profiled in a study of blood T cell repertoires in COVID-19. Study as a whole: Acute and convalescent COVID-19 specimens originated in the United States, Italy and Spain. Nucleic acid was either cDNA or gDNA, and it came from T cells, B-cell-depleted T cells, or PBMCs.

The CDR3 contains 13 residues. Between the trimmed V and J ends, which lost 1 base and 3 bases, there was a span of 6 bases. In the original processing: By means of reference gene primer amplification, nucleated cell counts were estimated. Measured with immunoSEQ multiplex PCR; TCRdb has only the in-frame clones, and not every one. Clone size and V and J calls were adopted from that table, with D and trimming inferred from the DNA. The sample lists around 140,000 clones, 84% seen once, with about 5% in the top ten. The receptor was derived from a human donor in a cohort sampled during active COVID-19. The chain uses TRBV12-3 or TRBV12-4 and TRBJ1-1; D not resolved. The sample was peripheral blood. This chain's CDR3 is CASSLGEYTEAFF. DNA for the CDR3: TGTGCCAGCAGTTTAGGAGAATACACTGAAGCTTTCTTT.